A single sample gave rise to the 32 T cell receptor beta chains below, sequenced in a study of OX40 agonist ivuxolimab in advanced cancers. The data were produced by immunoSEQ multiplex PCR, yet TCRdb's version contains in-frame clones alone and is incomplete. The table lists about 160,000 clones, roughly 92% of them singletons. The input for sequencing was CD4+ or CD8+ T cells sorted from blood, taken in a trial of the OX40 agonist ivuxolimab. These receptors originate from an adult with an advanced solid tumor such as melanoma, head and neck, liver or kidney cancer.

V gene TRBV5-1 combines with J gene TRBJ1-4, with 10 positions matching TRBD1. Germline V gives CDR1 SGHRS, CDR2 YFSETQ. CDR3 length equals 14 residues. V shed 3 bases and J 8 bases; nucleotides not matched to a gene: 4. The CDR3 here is CASSSGTGEEKLFF. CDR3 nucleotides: TGCGCCAGCAGCTCCGGGACAGGGGAAGAAAAACTGTTTTTT.

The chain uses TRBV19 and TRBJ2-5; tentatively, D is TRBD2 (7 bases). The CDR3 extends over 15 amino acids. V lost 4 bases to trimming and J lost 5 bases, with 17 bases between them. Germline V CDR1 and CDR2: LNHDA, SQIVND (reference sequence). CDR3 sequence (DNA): TGTGCCAGTAGTACCTTTCCAGGGGAGGGGGAGACCCAGTACTTC. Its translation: CASSTFPGEGETQYF.

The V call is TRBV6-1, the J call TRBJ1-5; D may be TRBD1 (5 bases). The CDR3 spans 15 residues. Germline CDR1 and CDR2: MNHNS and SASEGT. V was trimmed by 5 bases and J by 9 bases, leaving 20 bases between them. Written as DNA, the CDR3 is TGTGCCAGCAGTAGTGGGACGGCCGGGATCAGGCCCCAGCATTTT. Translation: CASSSGTAGIRPQHF.

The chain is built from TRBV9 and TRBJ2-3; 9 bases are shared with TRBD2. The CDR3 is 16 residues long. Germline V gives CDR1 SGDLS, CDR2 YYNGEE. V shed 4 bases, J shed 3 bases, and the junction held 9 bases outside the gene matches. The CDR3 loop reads CASSPGVAGGTDTQYF. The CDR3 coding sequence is TGTGCCAGCAGCCCAGGGGTGGCGGGGGGGACAGATACGCAGTATTTT.

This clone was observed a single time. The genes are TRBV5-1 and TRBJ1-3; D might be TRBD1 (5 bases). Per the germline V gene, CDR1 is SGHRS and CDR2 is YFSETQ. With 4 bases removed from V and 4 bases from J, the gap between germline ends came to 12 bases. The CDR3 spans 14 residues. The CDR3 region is CASSTGTEGNTIYF. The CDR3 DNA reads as TGCGCCAGCAGCACCGGGACGGAAGGAAACACCATATATTTT.

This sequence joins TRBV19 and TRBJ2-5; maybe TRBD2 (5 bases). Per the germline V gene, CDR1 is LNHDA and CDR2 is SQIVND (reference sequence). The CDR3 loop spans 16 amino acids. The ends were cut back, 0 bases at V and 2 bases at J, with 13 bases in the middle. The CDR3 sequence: CASSIDSSGIQETQYF. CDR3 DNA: TGTGCCAGTAGTATAGATTCGTCCGGGATACAAGAGACCCAGTACTTC.

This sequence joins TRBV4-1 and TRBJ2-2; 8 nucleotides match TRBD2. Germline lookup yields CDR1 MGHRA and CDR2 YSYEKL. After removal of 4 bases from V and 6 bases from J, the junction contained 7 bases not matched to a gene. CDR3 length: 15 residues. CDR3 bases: TGCGCCAGCAGCCGGGGAGGACTAGCCCCCGGGGAGCTGTTTTTT. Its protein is CASSRGGLAPGELFF.

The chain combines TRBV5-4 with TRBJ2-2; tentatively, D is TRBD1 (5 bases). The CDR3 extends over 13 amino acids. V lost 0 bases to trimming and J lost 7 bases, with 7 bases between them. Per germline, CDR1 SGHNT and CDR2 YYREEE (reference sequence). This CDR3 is CASSLAGIGELFF. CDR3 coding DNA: TGTGCCAGCAGCTTGGCAGGGATCGGGGAGCTGTTTTTT.

The CDR3, as DNA: TGTGCCAGCAGTGATACTGGACAGGGGCTCGAGCAGTACTTC. Its protein product is CASSDTGQGLEQYF. The gene calls are TRBV2 and TRBJ2-7; 9 bases line up with TRBD1. After removal of 3 bases from V and 6 bases from J, the junction contained 6 bases not matched to a gene. CDR3 size: 14 residues. Germline-derived CDR1 and CDR2 are SNHLY and FYNNEI.

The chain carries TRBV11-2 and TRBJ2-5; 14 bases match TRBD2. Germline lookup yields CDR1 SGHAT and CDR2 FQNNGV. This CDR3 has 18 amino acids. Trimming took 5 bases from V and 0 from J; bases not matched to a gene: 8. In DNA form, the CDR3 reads TGTGCCAGCAGCCACGGGACTAGCGGGGGTGTGTACCAAGAGACCCAGTACTTC. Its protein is CASSHGTSGGVYQETQYF.

CDR3 nucleotide sequence: TGTGCCAGCAGGACAGGGGCATCCTACAATGAGCAGTTCTTC. As protein: CASRTGASYNEQFF. This sequence joins TRBV2 and TRBJ2-1, with 8 bases aligning to TRBD1. The CDR3 extends over 14 amino acids. J lost 1 base, V lost 6 bases, and 2 bases had no gene match. Germline V gene lookup returns CDR1 SNHLY and CDR2 FYNNEI.

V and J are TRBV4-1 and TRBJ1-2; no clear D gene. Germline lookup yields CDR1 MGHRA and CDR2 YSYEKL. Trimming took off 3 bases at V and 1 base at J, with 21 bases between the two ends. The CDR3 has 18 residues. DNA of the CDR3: TGCGCCAGCAGCCATTATCTAGGGCAGAGAGAAATTAACTATGGCTACACCTTC. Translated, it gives CASSHYLGQREINYGYTF.

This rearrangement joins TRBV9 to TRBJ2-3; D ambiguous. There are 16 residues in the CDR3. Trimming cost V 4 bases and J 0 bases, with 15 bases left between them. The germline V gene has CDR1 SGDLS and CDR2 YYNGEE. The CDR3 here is CASSFIGRPSTDTQYF. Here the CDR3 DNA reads TGTGCCAGCAGCTTTATAGGCCGACCTAGCACAGATACGCAGTATTTT. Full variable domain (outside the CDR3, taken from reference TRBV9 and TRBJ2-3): DSGVTQTPKHLITATGQRVTLRCSPRSGDLSVYWYQQSLDQGLQFLIQYYNGEERAKGNILERFSAQQFPDLHSELNLSSLELGDSALYFCASSFIGRPSTDTQYFGPGTRLTVL.

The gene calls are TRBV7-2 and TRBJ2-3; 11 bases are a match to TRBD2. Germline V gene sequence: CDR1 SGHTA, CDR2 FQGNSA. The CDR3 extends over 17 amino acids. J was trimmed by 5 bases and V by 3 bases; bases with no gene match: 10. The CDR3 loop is CASSLDVLAGGVDTQYF. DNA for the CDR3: TGTGCCAGCAGCTTGGACGTTTTAGCGGGAGGGGTAGATACGCAGTATTTT.

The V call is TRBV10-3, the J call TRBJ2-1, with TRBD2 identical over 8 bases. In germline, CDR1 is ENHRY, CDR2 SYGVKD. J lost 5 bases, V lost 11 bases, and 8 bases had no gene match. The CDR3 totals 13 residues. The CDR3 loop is CALRGALHNEQFF. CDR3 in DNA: TGTGCCCTGCGGGGGGCCCTTCACAATGAGCAGTTCTTC.

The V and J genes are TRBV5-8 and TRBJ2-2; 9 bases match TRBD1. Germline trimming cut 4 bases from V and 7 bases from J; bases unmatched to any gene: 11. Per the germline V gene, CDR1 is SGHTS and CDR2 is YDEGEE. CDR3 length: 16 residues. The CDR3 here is CASSIVRTGVNGELFF. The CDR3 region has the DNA TGTGCCAGCAGCATCGTTCGGACAGGGGTTAACGGGGAGCTGTTTTTT. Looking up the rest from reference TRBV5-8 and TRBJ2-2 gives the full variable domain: EAGVTQSPTHLIKTRGQQATLRCSPISGHTSVYWYQQALGLGLQFLLWYDEGEERNRGNFPPRFSGRQFPNYSSELNVNALELEDSALYLCASSIVRTGVNGELFFGEGSRLTVL.

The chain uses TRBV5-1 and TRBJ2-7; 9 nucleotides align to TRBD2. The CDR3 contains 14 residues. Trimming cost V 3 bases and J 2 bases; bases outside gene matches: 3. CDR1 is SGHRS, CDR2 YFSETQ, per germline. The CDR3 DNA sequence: TGCGCCAGCAGCTCGGGACTAGCTACCTACGAGCAGTACTTC. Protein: CASSSGLATYEQYF.

Here the CDR3 reads CASSPQTGRETQYF. The CDR3 DNA sequence: TGTGCCAGCTCACCCCAGACAGGCCGAGAGACCCAGTACTTC. V usage is TRBV18 and J usage is TRBJ2-5, with D perhaps TRBD1 (6 bases). V gave up 3 bases and J gave up 4 bases, with 12 bases separating them. The CDR3 is made up of 14 amino acids. Germline CDR1 KGHSH, CDR2 LQKENI.

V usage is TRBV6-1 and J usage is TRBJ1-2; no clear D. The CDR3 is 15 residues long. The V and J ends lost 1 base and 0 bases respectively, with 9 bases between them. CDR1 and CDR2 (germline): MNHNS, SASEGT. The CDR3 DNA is TGTGCCAGCAGTGAAGTACCAGCTTCTAACTATGGCTACACCTTC. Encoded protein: CASSEVPASNYGYTF.

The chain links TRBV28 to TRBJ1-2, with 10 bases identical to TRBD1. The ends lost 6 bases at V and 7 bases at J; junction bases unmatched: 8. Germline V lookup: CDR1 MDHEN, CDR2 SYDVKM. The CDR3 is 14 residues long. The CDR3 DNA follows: TGTGCCAGCAGGCCGGGACAGGGGAAGAGTGGCTACACCTTC. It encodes CASRPGQGKSGYTF.

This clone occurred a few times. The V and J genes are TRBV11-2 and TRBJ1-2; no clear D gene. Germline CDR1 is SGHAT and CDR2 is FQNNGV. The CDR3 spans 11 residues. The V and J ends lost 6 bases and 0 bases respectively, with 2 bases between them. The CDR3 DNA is TGTGCCAGCAGTACTAACTATGGCTACACCTTC. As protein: CASSTNYGYTF.

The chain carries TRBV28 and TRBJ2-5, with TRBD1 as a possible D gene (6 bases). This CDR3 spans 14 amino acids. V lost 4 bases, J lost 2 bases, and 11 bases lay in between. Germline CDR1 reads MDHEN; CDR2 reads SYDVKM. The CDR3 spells CASSSGTSQETQYF. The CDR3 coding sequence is TGTGCCAGCAGTTCCGGGACAAGTCAAGAGACCCAGTACTTC. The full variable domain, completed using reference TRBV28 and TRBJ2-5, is DVKVTQSSRYLVKRTGEKVFLECVQDMDHENMFWYRQDPGLGLRLIYFSYDVKMKEKGDIPEGYSVSREKKERFSLILESASTNQTSMYLCASSSGTSQETQYFGPGTRLLVL.

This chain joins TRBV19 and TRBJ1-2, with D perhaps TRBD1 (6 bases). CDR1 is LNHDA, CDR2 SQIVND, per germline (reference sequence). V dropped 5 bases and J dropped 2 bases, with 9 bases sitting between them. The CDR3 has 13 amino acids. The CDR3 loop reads CASSVQGNYGYTF. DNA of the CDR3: TGTGCCAGTAGTGTCCAGGGGAACTATGGCTACACCTTC.

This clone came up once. CDR3 amino acids: CASSWGSGLAETQYF. The CDR3, as DNA: TGTGCCAGCAGTTGGGGGTCGGGGCTAGCGGAGACCCAGTACTTC. The gene calls are TRBV28 and TRBJ2-5; tentatively, D is TRBD2 (6 bases). The germline V gene encodes CDR1 MDHEN and CDR2 SYDVKM. The CDR3 totals 15 residues. Trimming removed 4 bases from V and 5 bases from J, with 17 bases in between.

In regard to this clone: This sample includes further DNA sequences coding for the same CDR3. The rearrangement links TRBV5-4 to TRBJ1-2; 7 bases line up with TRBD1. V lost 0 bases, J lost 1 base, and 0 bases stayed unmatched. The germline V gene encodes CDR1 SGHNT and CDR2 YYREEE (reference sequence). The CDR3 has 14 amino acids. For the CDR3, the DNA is TGTGCCAGCAGCTTGGGACAGGGTAACTATGGCTACACCTTC. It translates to CASSLGQGNYGYTF.

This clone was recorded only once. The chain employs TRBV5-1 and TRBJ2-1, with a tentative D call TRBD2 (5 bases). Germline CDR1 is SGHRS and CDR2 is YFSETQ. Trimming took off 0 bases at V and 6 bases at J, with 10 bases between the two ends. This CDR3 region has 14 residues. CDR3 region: CASSLVGGSNEQFF. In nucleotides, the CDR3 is TGCGCCAGCAGCTTGGTTGGCGGGTCCAATGAGCAGTTCTTC.

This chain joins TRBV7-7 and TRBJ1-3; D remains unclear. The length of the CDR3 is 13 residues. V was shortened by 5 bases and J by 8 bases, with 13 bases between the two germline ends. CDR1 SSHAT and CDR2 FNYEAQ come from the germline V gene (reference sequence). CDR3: CASSVGREDTIYF. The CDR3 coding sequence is TGTGCCAGCAGCGTAGGGAGAGAGGACACCATATATTTT.

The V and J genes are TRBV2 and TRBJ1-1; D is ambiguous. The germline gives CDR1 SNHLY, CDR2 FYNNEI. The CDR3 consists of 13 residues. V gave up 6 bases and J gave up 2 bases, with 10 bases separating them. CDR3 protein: CASRKDFNTEAFF. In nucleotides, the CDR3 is TGTGCCAGCAGAAAAGACTTTAACACTGAAGCTTTCTTT.

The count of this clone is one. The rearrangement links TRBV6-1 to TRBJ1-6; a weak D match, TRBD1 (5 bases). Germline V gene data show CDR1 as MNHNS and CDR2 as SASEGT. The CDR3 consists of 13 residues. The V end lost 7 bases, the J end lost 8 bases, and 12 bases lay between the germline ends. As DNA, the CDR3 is TGTGCCAGCAATAAGGGGTGGGATTCACCCCTCCACTTT. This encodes CASNKGWDSPLHF.

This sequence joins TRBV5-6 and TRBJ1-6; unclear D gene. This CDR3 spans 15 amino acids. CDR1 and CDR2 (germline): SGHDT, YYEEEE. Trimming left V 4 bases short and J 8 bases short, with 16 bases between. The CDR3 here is CASSLGRGPDSPLHF. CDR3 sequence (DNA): TGTGCCAGCAGCCTGGGGAGAGGGCCGGATTCACCCCTCCACTTT.

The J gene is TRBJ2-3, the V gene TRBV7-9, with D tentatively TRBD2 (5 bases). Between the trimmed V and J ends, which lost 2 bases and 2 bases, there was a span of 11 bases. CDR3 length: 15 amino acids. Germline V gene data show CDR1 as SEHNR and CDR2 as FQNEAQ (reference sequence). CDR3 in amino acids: CASSLSRGTTDTQYF. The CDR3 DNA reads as TGTGCCAGCAGCTTAAGCCGGGGTACCACAGATACGCAGTATTTT.

The CDR3 spells CASSLGLASTDTQYF. CDR3 nucleotide sequence: TGTGCCAGCAGCCTGGGACTAGCGTCCACAGATACGCAGTATTTT. The chain couples TRBV5-4 to TRBJ2-3; 10 bases fit TRBD2. The germline gives CDR1 SGHNT, CDR2 YYREEE (reference sequence). J gave up 2 bases and V 4 bases, and 4 bases lay outside the gene matches. The CDR3 has 15 residues.